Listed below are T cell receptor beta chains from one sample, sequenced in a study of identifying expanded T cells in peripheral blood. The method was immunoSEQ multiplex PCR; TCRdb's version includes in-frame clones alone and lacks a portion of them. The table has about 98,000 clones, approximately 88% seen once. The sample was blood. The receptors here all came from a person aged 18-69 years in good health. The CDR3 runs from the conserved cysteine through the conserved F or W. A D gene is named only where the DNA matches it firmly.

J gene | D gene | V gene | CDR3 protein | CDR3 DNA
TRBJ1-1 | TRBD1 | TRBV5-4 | CASSWTGGQTEAFF | TGTGCCAGCAGCTGGACAGGGGGCCAAACTGAAGCTTTCTTT
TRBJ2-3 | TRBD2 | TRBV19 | CASSALAGPTDTQYF | TGTGCCAGTAGTGCGCTAGCGGGTCCCACAGATACGCAGTATTTT
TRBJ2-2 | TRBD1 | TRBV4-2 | CASSPQGDTGELFF | TGTGCCAGCAGCCCTCAGGGGGACACCGGGGAGCTGTTTTTT
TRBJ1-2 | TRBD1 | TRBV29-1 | CSVSTGGVSLGTSGYTF | TGCAGCGTTAGTACAGGGGGCGTTAGTTTGGGAACTAGTGGCTACACCTTC
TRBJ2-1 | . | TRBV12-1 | CASRRGAGGILNEQFF | TGTGCCAGCAGGAGGGGAGCGGGAGGGATCTTGAATGAGCAGTTCTTC
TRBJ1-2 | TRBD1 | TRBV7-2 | CASSSETGTYGYTF | TGTGCCAGCAGCTCGGAGACAGGGACATATGGCTACACCTTC
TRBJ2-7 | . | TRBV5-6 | CASSLFVLYEQYF | TGTGCCAGCAGCTTGTTCGTCCTCTACGAGCAGTACTTC
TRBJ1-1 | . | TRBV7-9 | CASSLTFEAFF | TGTGCCAGCAGCTTAACTTTTGAAGCTTTCTTT
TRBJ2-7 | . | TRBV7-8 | CASSLVPLGLEQYF | TGTGCCAGCAGCTTAGTACCCCTCGGCCTCGAGCAGTACTTC
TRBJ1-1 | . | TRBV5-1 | CASSLGVVRTEAFF | TGCGCCAGCAGCTTGGGTGTGGTGCGCACTGAAGCTTTCTTT
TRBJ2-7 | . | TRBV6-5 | CASSTDRSTYEQYF | TGTGCCAGCAGCACCGACAGGTCCACCTACGAGCAGTACTTC
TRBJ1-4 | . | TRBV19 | CASSRDLFRTNEKLFF | TGTGCCAGTAGTCGGGACCTCTTCAGAACTAATGAAAAACTGTTTTTT
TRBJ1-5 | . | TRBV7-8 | CASSLEGAVQPQHF | TGTGCCAGCAGCTTAGAAGGGGCGGTTCAGCCCCAGCATTTT
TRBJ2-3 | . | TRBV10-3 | CAISERESGTDTQYF | TGTGCCATCAGTGAGCGGGAATCAGGCACAGATACGCAGTATTTT
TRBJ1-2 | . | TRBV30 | CAWSSAWEKYGYTF | TGTGCCTGGAGTTCAGCGTGGGAGAAATATGGCTACACCTTC
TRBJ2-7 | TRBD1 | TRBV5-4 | CASSPDGTGPYEQYF | TGTGCCAGCAGCCCCGATGGGACAGGTCCCTACGAGCAGTACTTC
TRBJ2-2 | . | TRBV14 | CASSQDLVGELFF | TGTGCCAGCAGCCAAGATCTTGTCGGGGAGCTGTTTTTT
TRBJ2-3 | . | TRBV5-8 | CASRPRLVATDTQYF | TGTGCCAGCAGACCAAGACTAGTTGCCACAGATACGCAGTATTTT